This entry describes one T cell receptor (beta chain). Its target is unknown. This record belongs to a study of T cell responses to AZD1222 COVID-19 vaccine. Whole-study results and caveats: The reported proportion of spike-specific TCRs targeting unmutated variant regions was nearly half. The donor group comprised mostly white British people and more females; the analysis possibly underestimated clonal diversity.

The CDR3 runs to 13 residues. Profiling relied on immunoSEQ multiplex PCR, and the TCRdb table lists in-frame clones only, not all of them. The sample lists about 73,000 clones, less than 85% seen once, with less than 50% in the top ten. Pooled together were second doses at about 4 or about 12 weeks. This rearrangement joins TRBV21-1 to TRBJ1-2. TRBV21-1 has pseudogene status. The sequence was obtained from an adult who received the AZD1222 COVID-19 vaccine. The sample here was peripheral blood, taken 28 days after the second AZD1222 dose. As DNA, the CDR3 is TGTGCCAGCAGCAAATTGGAGAACTATGGCTACACCTTC. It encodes CASSKLENYGYTF.